The 18 T cell receptor beta chains given below trace back to one sample, sequenced in a study of CD8 T cells in ankylosing spondylitis. TCRdb re-called the 5' RACE reads through MiXCR, storing one row per CDR3 protein. The sample contains under 250,000 distinct CDR3 sequences, approximately 8.4% of which appear only once. Sample: blood, either unsorted or a sorted T cell fraction (not recorded which). Source of these receptors: a female donor with ankylosing spondylitis or in good health (not recorded which).

The rearrangement uses TRBV2 and TRBJ2-2; D unresolved. Germline V gene sequence: CDR1 SNHLY, CDR2 FYNNEI. V shed 4 bases and J shed 6 bases, with 15 bases lying between them. CDR3 size: 15 residues. The CDR3 spells CASSGLKGSSGELFF. The CDR3 DNA is TGTGCCAGCAGTGGGCTGAAAGGATCGTCCGGGGAGCTGTTTTTT.

This clonotype occurred a few times. The chain joins TRBV7-9 to TRBJ1-2; 10 positions match TRBD1. Trimming took 5 bases from V and 1 from J; bases not matched to a gene: 4. The CDR3 consists of 15 residues. The germline V gene encodes CDR1 SEHNR and CDR2 FQNEAQ (reference sequence). The CDR3 DNA is TGTGCCAGCAGCGCCGGGACAGGGGATAACTATGGCTACACCTTC. This codes for CASSAGTGDNYGYTF. The variable domain in full, with the rest retrieved from reference TRBV7-9 and TRBJ1-2, is DTGVSQNPRHKITKRGQNVTFRCDPISEHNRLYWYRQTLGQGPEFLTYFQNEAQLEKSRLLSDRFSAERPKGSFSTLEIQRTEQGDSAMYLCASSAGTGDNYGYTFGSGTRLTVV.

This clonotype was recorded many times. In nucleotides, the CDR3 is TGCAGTGCTATTGAAGACGCCTACAATGAGCAGTTCTTC. Protein sequence: CSAIEDAYNEQFF. The chain combines TRBV20-1 with TRBJ2-1; no firm D call. The CDR3 is 13 residues long. Per the germline V gene, CDR1 is DFQATT and CDR2 is SNEGSKA (reference sequence). Trimming took 4 bases from V and 2 from J, leaving 9 bases between them.

This clonotype occurred many times. The chain combines TRBV28 with TRBJ2-7, with D uncertain. Trimming removed 6 bases from V and 5 bases from J, with 11 bases in between. Germline V CDR1 and CDR2: MDHEN, SYDVKM. The CDR3 length is 12 residues. In DNA form, the CDR3 reads TGTGCCAGCAGCCAGACCTTGGACGAGCAGTACTTC. This sequence encodes CASSQTLDEQYF. Full variable domain (missing parts from reference TRBV28 and TRBJ2-7): DVKVTQSSRYLVKRTGEKVFLECVQDMDHENMFWYRQDPGLGLRLIYFSYDVKMKEKGDIPEGYSVSREKKERFSLILESASTNQTSMYLCASSQTLDEQYFGPGTRLTVT.

This clonotype was observed many times. The chain links TRBV9 to TRBJ2-3; D may be TRBD2 (5 bases). The ends were cut back, 0 bases at V and 2 bases at J, with 16 bases in the middle. The germline CDR1 and CDR2 sequences are SGDLS and YYNGEE. There are 17 residues in the CDR3. For the CDR3, the DNA is TGTGCCAGCAGCGTAGGTAGGGAGTTTTCCTACACAGATACGCAGTATTTT. Protein: CASSVGREFSYTDTQYF.

Only a few counts were recorded for this clonotype. This chain uses TRBV7-9 with TRBJ1-1; D uncertain. There are 14 residues in the CDR3. Trimming took 5 bases from V and 1 from J, leaving 11 bases between them. The germline V gene encodes CDR1 SEHNR and CDR2 FQNEAQ (reference sequence). The CDR3 coding sequence is TGTGCCAGCAGCGGGCGGGAGCGGAACACTGAAGCTTTCTTT. Translation gives CASSGRERNTEAFF.

The table lists this clonotype with many counts. The gene calls are TRBV29-1 and TRBJ2-1, with 11 positions matching TRBD1. V dropped 6 bases and J dropped 8; count of bases not matched to a gene: 9. Germline assignment: CDR1 SQVTM and CDR2 ANQGSEA. CDR3 length equals 14 residues. DNA for the CDR3: TGCAGCGTAGAGAAGGGACAGGGGGTCGATGAGCAGTTCTTC. It specifies CSVEKGQGVDEQFF.

Ten or more counts support this clonotype. This chain's CDR3 is CASSSMGYNQPQHF. CDR3 DNA sequence: TGTGCCAGCAGTTCGATGGGCTACAATCAGCCCCAGCATTTT. This chain links TRBV6-5 with TRBJ1-5; D uncertain. This CDR3 region has 14 residues. Germline V gene data show CDR1 as MNHEY and CDR2 as SVGAGI. V shed 4 bases and J shed 3 bases, with 10 bases lying between them.

At least ten counts were recorded for this clonotype. V usage is TRBV12-3 or TRBV12-4 and J usage is TRBJ2-7, with 8 bases aligning to TRBD2. The junction had 8 bases not matched to a gene; V was cut back by 5 bases and J by 2 bases. This CDR3 has 15 residues. CDR3 residues: CASSITGTSTYEQYF. CDR3 in DNA: TGTGCCAGCAGTATAACCGGGACTAGTACCTACGAGCAGTACTTC.

This clonotype was found many times. The chain joins TRBV29-1 to TRBJ1-1; possibly TRBD1 for D (5 bases). With 3 bases removed from V and 0 bases from J, the gap between germline ends came to 8 bases. Germline loops: CDR1 SQVTM, CDR2 ANQGSEA. The length of the CDR3 is 13 residues. CDR3 bases: TGCAGCGTTGAGGGACGGATGAACACTGAAGCTTTCTTT. Protein: CSVEGRMNTEAFF. The full variable domain, with the rest looked up from reference TRBV29-1 and TRBJ1-1, is SAVISQKPSRDICQRGTSLTIQCQVDSQVTMMFWYRQQPGQSLTLIATANQGSEATYESGFVIDKFPISRPNLTFSTLTVSNMSPEDSSIYLCSVEGRMNTEAFFGQGTRLTVV.

This clonotype was seen at least ten times. The rearrangement joins TRBV6-2 or TRBV6-3 to TRBJ1-1, with D maybe TRBD1 (5 bases). Per germline, CDR1 MNHEY and CDR2 SVGEGT. The CDR3 extends over 14 amino acids. V was clipped by 0 bases and J by 6 bases, with 11 bases between them. The CDR3, as DNA: TGTGCCAGCAGTTACTCCTGGACAAGCGCTGAAGCTTTCTTT. Amino acids: CASSYSWTSAEAFF.

The genes are TRBV27 and TRBJ2-5; 12 nucleotides align to TRBD2. The germline V gene has CDR1 MNHEY and CDR2 SMNVEV (reference sequence). V trimming: 7 bases; J trimming: 3 bases; junction bases outside the gene matches: 9. CDR3 length equals 16 residues. CDR3 in amino acids: CASTPRGLAGKETQYF. The CDR3 DNA follows: TGTGCCAGCACCCCCCGAGGACTAGCGGGAAAAGAGACCCAGTACTTC.

A few counts support this clonotype. J is TRBJ2-7 and V is TRBV11-2; TRBD1 agrees at 8 bases. Trimming removed 0 bases from V and 8 bases from J; junction bases left unmatched: 3. Per the germline V gene, CDR1 is SGHAT and CDR2 is FQNNGV. The CDR3 contains 13 residues. The DNA for the CDR3 is TGTGCCAGCAGCTTAGAGACAGGGGCCAAGCAGTACTTC. This encodes CASSLETGAKQYF.

This clonotype was picked up many times. The chain carries TRBV12-3 or TRBV12-4 and TRBJ1-4; the D is unclear. The CDR3 sequence is 15 residues long. Trimming shortened V by 4 bases and J by 0 bases, and 9 bases separated the two germline ends. The CDR3 loop reads CASSSKVATNEKLFF. CDR3 in DNA: TGTGCCAGCAGTTCCAAAGTTGCAACTAATGAAAAACTGTTTTTT.

This clonotype was detected only a few times. This chain links TRBV7-6 with TRBJ1-1, with 7 bases fitting TRBD1. Trimming cost V 0 bases and J 5 bases; bases outside gene matches: 6. CDR1 is SGHVS, CDR2 FNYEAQ, per germline. CDR3 length: 15 amino acids. The CDR3 here is CASSLAQGGRTEAFF. The CDR3 DNA is TGTGCCAGCAGCTTAGCCCAGGGGGGTCGAACTGAAGCTTTCTTT.

This clonotype was seen many times. V gene TRBV5-1 combines with J gene TRBJ2-3; D possibly matches TRBD1 or TRBD2 (6 bases each). Deletions cut 3 bases from V and 6 bases from J, with 26 bases between. The CDR3 sequence is 18 residues long. Germline V CDR1 and CDR2: SGHRS, YFSETQ. The CDR3 protein is CASSSVGTGAPQGDTQYF. For the CDR3, the DNA is TGCGCCAGCAGCTCGGTAGGGACGGGAGCGCCGCAGGGGGATACGCAGTATTTT.

This clonotype appeared many times. CDR3 sequence: CASSYGNRPSEQYF. CDR3 in DNA: TGTGCCAGCAGTTACGGTAACCGGCCAAGCGAGCAGTACTTC. The rearrangement links TRBV6-5 to TRBJ2-7; D is undetermined. Germline V CDR1 and CDR2: MNHEY, SVGAGI. The CDR3 contains 14 residues. V lost 2 bases, J lost 6 bases, and 14 bases lay in between.

The table lists this clonotype with a few counts. The chain employs TRBV27 and TRBJ2-7, with 11 bases fitting TRBD1. This CDR3 is built from 15 residues. J lost 6 bases, V lost 5 bases, and 9 bases had no gene match. Germline V gene data show CDR1 as MNHEY and CDR2 as SMNVEV (reference sequence). CDR3 amino acids: CASSMMGQGGLEQYF. For the CDR3, the DNA is TGTGCCAGCAGTATGATGGGACAGGGGGGTCTCGAGCAGTACTTC.